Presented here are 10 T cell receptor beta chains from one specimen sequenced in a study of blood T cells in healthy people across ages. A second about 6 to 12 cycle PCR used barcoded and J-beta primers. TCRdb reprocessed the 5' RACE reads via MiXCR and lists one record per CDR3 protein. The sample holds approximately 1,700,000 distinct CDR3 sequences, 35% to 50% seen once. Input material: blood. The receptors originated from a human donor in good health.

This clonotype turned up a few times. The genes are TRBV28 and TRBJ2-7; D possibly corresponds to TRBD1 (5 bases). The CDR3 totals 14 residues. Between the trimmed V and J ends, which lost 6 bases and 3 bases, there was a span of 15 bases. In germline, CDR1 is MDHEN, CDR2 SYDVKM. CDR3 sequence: CASSLRQIYYEQYF. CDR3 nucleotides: TGTGCCAGCAGCCTCCGACAGATATACTACGAGCAGTACTTC.

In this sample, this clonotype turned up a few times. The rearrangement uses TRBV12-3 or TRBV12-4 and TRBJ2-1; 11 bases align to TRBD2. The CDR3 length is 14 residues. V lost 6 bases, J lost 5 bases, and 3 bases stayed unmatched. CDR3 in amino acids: CASRLAGVNNEQFF. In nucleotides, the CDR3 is TGTGCCAGCAGACTAGCGGGGGTTAACAATGAGCAGTTCTTC.

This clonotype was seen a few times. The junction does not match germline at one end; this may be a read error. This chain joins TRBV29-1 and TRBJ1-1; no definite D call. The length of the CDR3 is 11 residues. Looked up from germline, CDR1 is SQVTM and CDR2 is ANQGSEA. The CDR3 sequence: CSFEFLNEAFF. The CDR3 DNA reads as TGCAGCTTTGAGTTTCTTAATGAAGCTTTCTTT. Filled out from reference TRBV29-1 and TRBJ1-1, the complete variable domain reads SAVISQKPSRDICQRGTSLTIQCQVDSQVTMMFWYRQQPGQSLTLIATANQGSEATYESGFVIDKFPISRPNLTFSTLTVSNMSPEDSSIYLCSFEFLNEAFFGQGTRLTVV.

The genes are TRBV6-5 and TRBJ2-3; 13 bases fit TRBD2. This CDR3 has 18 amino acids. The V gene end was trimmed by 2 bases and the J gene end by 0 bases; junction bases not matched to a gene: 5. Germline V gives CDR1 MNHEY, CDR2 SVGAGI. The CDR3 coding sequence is TGTGCCAGCAGTTACGCTACTAGCGGGGGGGGTAGCACAGATACGCAGTATTTT. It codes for CASSYATSGGGSTDTQYF.

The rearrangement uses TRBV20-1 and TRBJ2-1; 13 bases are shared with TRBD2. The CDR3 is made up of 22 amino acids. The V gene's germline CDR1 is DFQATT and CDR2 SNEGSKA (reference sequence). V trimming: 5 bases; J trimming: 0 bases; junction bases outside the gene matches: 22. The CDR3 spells CSAPTPELAGGLKISSYNEQFF. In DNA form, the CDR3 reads TGCAGTGCTCCGACCCCGGAACTAGCGGGGGGGCTTAAAATTTCCTCCTACAATGAGCAGTTCTTC.

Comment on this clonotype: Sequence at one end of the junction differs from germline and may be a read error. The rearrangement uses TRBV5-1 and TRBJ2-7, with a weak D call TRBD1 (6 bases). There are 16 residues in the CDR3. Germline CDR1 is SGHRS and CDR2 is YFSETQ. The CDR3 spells CASSFETGLRSCEQYF. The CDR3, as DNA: TGCGCCAGCAGCTTCGAAACAGGGTTGCGCTCCTGCGAGCAGTACTTC.

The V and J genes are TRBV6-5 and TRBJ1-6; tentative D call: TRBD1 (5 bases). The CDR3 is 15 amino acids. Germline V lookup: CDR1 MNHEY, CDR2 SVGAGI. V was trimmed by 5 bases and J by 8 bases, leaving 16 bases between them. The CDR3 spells CASSRPSGGDSPLHF. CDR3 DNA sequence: TGTGCCAGCAGTCGCCCGTCGGGGGGGGATTCACCCCTCCACTTT.

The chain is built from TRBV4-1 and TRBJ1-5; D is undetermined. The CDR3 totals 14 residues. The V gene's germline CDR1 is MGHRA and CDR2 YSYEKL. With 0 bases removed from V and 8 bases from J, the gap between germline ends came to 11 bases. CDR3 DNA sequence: TGCGCCAGCAGCCAAGATCCAGTGGCGAAGCCCCAGCATTTT. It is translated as CASSQDPVAKPQHF.

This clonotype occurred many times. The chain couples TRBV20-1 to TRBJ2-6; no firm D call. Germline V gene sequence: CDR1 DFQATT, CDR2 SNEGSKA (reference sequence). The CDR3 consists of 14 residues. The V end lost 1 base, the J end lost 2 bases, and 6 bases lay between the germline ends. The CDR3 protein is CSARVSPGANVLTF. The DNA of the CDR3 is TGCAGTGCTAGAGTCAGTCCTGGGGCCAACGTCCTGACTTTC.

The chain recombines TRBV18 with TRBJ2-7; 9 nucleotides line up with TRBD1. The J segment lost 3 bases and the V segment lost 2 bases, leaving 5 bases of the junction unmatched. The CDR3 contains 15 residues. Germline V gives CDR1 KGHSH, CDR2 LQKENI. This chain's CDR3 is CASSPRTGAFYEQYF. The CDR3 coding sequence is TGTGCCAGCTCACCAAGGACAGGGGCCTTCTACGAGCAGTACTTC.